These 9 T cell receptor beta chains were sequenced from one sample in a study of T cells in localized non-small cell lung cancer. Clones were read by immunoSEQ multiplex PCR, and TCRdb kept only the in-frame ones, dropping some. Of tens of thousands of clones listed, roughly 90% were seen once; the top ten hold 1.1%. Sample: peripheral blood, taken before any cancer treatment. The receptors derive from a woman aged 40-69 years with stage I lung adenocarcinoma.

V is TRBV6-1 and J is TRBJ2-1; D possibly corresponds to TRBD2 (5 bases). The CDR3 is 14 residues long. V dropped 0 bases and J dropped 8 bases, with 11 bases sitting between them. Germline V gene lookup returns CDR1 MNHNS and CDR2 SASEGT. The CDR3 bases are TGTGCCAGCAGTGAAGCCGTGACTAATTATGAGCAGTTCTTC. It specifies CASSEAVTNYEQFF.

A note on this clone: Other DNA sequences within the sample encode an identical CDR3. The chain is built from TRBV11-3 and TRBJ2-3, with 9 positions matching TRBD2. Per the germline V gene, CDR1 is SGHNT and CDR2 is YENEEA. This CDR3 comprises 15 residues. Trimming took 1 base from V and 5 from J; bases not matched to a gene: 4. This CDR3 is CASSLGGGAGDTQYF. The DNA of the CDR3 is TGTGCCAGCAGCTTAGGCGGGGGGGCCGGAGATACGCAGTATTTT.

V usage is TRBV14 and J usage is TRBJ1-3; 7 bases map to TRBD1. CDR1 is SGHDN, CDR2 FVKESK, per germline. J was trimmed by 1 base and V by 4 bases; bases with no gene match: 7. CDR3 length equals 16 residues. The CDR3 reads CASSPGTALSGNTIYF. The DNA of the CDR3 is TGTGCCAGCAGCCCAGGGACAGCCCTGTCTGGAAACACCATATATTTT. Looking up the rest from reference TRBV14 and TRBJ1-3 gives the full variable domain: EAGVTQFPSHSVIEKGQTVTLRCDPISGHDNLYWYRRVMGKEIKFLLHFVKESKQDESGMPNNRFLAERTGGTYSTLKVQPAELEDSGVYFCASSPGTALSGNTIYFGEGSWLTVV.

J is TRBJ2-7 and V is TRBV11-3; TRBD1 is a possible D gene (5 bases). Deletions cut 6 bases from V and 7 bases from J, with 19 bases between. The CDR3 is 14 residues long. CDR1 is SGHNT, CDR2 YENEEA, per germline. CDR3 amino acids: CASSRDSDSWEQYF. CDR3 nucleotides: TGTGCCAGCAGTCGAGACAGTGATTCCTGGGAGCAGTACTTC.

This chain joins TRBV27 and TRBJ1-1; TRBD1 matches at 7 bases. The V segment lost 8 bases and the J segment 1 base; nucleotides outside the gene matches: 13. The CDR3 spans 16 residues. Germline CDR1 reads MNHEY; CDR2 reads SMNVEV (reference sequence). The CDR3 sequence is CASGFKPGQPNTEAFF. The CDR3 DNA sequence: TGTGCCAGCGGGTTCAAGCCGGGACAGCCGAACACTGAAGCTTTCTTT.

J is TRBJ2-1 and V is TRBV7-9; 8 bases fit TRBD2. This CDR3 region has 14 residues. CDR1 is SEHNR, CDR2 FQNEAQ, per germline (reference sequence). Trimming removed 5 bases from V and 7 bases from J; junction bases left unmatched: 7. The CDR3 sequence: CASSQAGAGNEQFF. CDR3 DNA sequence: TGTGCCAGCAGCCAAGCGGGGGCTGGGAATGAGCAGTTCTTC.

The chain combines TRBV4-3 with TRBJ2-3; D remains unclear. Germline V gene sequence: CDR1 LGHNA, CDR2 YSLEER. V dropped 0 bases and J dropped 0 bases, with 10 bases sitting between them. This CDR3 has 16 residues. CDR3 in DNA: TGCGCCAGCAGCCAAGATCAACTGGATAGCACAGATACGCAGTATTTT. Translated, it gives CASSQDQLDSTDTQYF.

V is TRBV4-2 and J is TRBJ2-5; D is possibly TRBD1 (6 bases). This CDR3 contains 14 residues. CDR1 and CDR2 from the germline V gene are LGHNA and YNFKEQ. V was clipped by 1 base and J by 5 bases, with 11 bases between them. CDR3 bases: TGTGCCAGCAGCCAAGTGGGACACCCCGAGACCCAGTACTTC. Amino acid sequence: CASSQVGHPETQYF.

This clone was picked up a small number of times. The chain recombines TRBV9 with TRBJ2-3; the D gene is possibly TRBD2 (5 bases). The CDR3 length is 15 residues. Trimming cost V 0 bases and J 1 base, with 9 bases left between them. Germline V gene data show CDR1 as SGDLS and CDR2 as YYNGEE. The CDR3: CASSVVSVGTDTQYF. For the CDR3, the DNA is TGTGCCAGCAGCGTAGTTAGCGTGGGCACAGATACGCAGTATTTT.